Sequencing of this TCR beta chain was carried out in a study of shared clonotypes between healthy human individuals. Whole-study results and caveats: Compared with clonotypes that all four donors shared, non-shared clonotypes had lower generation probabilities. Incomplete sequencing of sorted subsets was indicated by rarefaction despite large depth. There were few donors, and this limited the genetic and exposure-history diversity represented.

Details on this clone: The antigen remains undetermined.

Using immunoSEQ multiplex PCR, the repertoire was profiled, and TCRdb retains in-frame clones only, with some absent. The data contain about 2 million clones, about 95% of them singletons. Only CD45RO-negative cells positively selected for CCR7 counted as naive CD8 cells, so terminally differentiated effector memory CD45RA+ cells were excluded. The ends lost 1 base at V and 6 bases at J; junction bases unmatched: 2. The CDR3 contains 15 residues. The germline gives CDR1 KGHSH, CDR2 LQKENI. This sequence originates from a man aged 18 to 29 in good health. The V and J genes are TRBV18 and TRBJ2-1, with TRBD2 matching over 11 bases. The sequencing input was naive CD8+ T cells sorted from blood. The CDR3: CASSPRLAGGNEQFF. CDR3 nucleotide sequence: TGTGCCAGCTCACCACGTCTAGCGGGAGGCAATGAGCAGTTCTTC.